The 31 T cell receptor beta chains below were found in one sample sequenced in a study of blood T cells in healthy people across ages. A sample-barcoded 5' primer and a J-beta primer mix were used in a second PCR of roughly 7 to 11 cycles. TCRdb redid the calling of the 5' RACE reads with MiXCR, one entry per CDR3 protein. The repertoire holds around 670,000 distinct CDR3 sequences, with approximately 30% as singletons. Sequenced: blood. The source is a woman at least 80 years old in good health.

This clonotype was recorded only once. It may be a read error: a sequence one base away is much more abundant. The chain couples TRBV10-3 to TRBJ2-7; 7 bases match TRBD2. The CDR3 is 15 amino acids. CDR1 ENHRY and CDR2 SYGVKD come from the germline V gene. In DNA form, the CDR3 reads TGTGCCATCAATGAGTATAGCGGGTTCGACAATGAGCAGTACTTC. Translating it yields CAINEYSGFDNEQYF.

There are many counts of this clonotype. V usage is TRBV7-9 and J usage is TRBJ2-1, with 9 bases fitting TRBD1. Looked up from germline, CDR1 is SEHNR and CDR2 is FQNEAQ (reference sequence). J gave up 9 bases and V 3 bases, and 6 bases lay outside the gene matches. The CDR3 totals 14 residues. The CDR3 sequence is CASSFQGQGPEQFF. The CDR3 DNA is TGTGCCAGCAGCTTCCAGGGACAGGGCCCTGAGCAGTTCTTC.

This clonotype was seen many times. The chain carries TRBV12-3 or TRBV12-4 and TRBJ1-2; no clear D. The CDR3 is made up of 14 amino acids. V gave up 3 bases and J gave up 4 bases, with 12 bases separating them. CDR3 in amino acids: CASSFFPGPYGYTF. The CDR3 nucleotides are TGTGCCAGCAGTTTTTTCCCCGGGCCCTATGGCTACACCTTC.

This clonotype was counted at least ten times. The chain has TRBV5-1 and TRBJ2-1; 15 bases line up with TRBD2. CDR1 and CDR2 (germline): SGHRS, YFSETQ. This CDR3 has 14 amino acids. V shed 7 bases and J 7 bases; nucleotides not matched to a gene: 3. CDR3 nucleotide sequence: TGCGCCAGCTCTGGACTAGCGGGGGGGAATGAGCAGTTCTTC. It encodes CASSGLAGGNEQFF.

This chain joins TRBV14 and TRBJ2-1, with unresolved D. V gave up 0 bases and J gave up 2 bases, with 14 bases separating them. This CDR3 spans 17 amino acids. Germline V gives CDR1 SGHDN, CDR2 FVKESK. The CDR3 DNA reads TGTGCCAGCAGCCAAGATGACGACGGTTCACCCTACAATGAGCAGTTCTTC. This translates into CASSQDDDGSPYNEQFF.

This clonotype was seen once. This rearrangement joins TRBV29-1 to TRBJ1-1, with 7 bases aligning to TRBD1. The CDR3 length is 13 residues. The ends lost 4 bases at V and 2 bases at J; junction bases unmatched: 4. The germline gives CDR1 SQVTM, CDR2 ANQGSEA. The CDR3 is CSVGDRVNTEAFF. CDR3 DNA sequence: TGCAGCGTTGGTGACAGGGTAAACACTGAAGCTTTCTTT. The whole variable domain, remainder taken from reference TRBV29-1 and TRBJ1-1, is SAVISQKPSRDICQRGTSLTIQCQVDSQVTMMFWYRQQPGQSLTLIATANQGSEATYESGFVIDKFPISRPNLTFSTLTVSNMSPEDSSIYLCSVGDRVNTEAFFGQGTRLTVV.

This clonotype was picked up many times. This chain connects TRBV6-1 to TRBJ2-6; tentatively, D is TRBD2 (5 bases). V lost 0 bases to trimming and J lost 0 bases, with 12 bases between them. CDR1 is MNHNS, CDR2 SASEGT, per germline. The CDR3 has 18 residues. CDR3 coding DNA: TGTGCCAGCAGTGAAGCGAGGGCACGTAGCTCTGGGGCCAACGTCCTGACTTTC. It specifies CASSEARARSSGANVLTF.

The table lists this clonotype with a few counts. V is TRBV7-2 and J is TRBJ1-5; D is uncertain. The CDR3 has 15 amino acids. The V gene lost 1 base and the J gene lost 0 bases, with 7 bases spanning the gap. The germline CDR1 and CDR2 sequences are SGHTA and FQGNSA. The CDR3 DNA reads TGTGCCAGCAGCTTAGACGGGAGTAGCAATCAGCCCCAGCATTTT. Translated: CASSLDGSSNQPQHF.

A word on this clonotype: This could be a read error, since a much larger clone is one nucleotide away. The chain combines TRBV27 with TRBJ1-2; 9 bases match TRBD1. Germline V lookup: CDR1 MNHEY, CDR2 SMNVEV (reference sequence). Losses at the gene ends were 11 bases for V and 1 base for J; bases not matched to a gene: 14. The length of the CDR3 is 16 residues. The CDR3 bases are TGTGCCGGCAATCCGGGACAGGGTTTCTTTAACTATGGCTACACCTTC. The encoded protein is CAGNPGQGFFNYGYTF.

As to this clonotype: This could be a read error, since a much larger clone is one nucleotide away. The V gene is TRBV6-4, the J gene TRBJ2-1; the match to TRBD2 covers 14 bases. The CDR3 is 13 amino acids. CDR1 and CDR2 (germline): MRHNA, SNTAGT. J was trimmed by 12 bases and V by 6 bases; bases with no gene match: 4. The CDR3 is CASRGTSGGWQFF. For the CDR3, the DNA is TGTGCCAGCAGGGGGACTAGCGGGGGATGGCAGTTCTTC.

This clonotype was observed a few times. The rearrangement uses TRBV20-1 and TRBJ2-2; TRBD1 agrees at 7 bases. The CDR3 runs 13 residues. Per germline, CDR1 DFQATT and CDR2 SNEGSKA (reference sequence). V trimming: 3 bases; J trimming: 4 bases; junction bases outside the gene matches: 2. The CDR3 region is CSASNRGTGELFF. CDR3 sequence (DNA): TGCAGTGCTAGTAACAGGGGCACCGGGGAGCTGTTTTTT.

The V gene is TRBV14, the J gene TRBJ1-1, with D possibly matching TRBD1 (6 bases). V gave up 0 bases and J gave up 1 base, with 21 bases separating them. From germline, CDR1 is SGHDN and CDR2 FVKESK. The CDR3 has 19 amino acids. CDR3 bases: TGTGCCAGCAGCCAAGAAGTTATCTGGGACACCGGGGAGAACACTGAAGCTTTCTTT. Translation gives CASSQEVIWDTGENTEAFF.

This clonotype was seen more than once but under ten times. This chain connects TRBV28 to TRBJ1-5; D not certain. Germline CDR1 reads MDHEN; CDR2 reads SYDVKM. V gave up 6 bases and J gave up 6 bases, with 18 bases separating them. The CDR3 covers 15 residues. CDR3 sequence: CASSRTVGKIQPQHF. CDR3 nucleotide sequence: TGTGCCAGCAGCCGGACGGTAGGGAAGATTCAGCCCCAGCATTTT.

In DNA, the CDR3 is TGTGCCAGCGGAGAGATTAGCGGGAGCACAGATACGCAGTATTTT. This gives the protein CASGEISGSTDTQYF. This rearrangement joins TRBV6-6 to TRBJ2-3; 7 positions match TRBD2. Germline V gene lookup returns CDR1 MNHNY and CDR2 SVGAGI (reference sequence). The V segment lost 8 bases and the J segment 0 bases; nucleotides outside the gene matches: 8. This CDR3 has 15 amino acids.

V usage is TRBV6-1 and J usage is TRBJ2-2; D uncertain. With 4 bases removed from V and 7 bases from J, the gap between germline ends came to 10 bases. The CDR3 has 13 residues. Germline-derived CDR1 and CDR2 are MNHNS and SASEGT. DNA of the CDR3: TGTGCCAGCAGTGGGCAGATTTTCGGGGAGCTGTTTTTT. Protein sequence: CASSGQIFGELFF.

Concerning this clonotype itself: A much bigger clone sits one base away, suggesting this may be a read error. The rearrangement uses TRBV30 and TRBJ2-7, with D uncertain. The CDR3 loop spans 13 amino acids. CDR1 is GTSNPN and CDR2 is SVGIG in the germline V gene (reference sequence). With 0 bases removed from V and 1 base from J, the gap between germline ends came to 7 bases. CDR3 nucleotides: TGTGCCTGGAGTGTCGCCCCGTCCTACGAGCAGTACTTC. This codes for CAWSVAPSYEQYF.

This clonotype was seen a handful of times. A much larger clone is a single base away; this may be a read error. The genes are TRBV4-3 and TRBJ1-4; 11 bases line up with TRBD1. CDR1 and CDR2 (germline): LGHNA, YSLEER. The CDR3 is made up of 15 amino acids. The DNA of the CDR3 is TGCGCCAGCAGCCGGACAGGGGGCACTAATGAAAAACGGTTTTTT. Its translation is CASSRTGGTNEKRFF.

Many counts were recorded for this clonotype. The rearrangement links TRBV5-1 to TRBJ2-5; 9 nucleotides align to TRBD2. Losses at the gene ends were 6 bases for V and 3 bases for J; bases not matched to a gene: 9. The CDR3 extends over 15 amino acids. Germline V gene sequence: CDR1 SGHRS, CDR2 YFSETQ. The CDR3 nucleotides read TGCGCCAGCACCGCCTCGGCGGGGGGGGAAGAGACCCAGTACTTC. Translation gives CASTASAGGEETQYF.

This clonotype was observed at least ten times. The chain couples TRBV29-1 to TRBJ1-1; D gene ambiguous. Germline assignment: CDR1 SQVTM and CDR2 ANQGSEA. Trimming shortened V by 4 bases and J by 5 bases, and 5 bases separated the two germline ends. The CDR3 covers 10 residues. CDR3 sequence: CSVGRTEAFF. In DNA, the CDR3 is TGCAGCGTTGGAAGGACTGAAGCTTTCTTT.

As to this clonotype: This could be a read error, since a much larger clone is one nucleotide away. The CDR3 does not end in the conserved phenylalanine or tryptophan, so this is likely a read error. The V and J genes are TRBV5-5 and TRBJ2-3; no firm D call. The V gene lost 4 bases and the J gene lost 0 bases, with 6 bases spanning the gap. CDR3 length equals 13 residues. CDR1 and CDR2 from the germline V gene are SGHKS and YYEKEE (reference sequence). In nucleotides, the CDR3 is TGTGCCAGCAGCCGACGGAGCACAGATACGCAGTATTTG. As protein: CASSRRSTDTQYL.

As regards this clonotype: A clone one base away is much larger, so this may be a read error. CDR3 in amino acids: CAITTAPADGYTF. DNA for the CDR3: TGTGCCATCACAACAGCCCCGGCGGATGGCTACACCTTC. The rearrangement joins TRBV10-3 to TRBJ1-2; D call uncertain. CDR3 length equals 13 residues. V shed 7 bases and J shed 6 bases, with 15 bases lying between them. CDR1 ENHRY and CDR2 SYGVKD come from the germline V gene.

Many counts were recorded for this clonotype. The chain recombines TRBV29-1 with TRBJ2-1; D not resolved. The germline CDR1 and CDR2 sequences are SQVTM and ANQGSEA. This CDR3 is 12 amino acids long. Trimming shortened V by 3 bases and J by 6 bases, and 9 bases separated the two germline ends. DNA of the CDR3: TGCAGCGTTGATTTCGGGTTCAATGAGCAGTTCTTC. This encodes CSVDFGFNEQFF.

The CDR3 DNA reads TGTGCGGTGTCCGGGGATCGGCGTGAAAAACTGTTTTTT. Translated, it gives CAVSGDRREKLFF. The chain couples TRBV28 to TRBJ1-4; no clear D. Germline CDR1 and CDR2: MDHEN and SYDVKM. The CDR3 length is 13 residues.

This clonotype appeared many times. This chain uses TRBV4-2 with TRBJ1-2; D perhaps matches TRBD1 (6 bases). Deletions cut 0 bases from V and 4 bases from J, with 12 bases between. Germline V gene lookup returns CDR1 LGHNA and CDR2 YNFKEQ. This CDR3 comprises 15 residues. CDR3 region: CASSQDTGGAYGYTF. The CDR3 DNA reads TGTGCCAGCAGCCAAGATACCGGGGGGGCCTATGGCTACACCTTC.

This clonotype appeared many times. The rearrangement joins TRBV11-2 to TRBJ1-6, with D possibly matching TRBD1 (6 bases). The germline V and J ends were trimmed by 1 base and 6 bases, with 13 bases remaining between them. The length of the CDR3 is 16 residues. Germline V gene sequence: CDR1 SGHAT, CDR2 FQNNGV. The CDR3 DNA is TGTGCCAGCAGCTTAGGTCCGGGGGCCGTTAATTCACCCCTCCACTTT. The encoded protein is CASSLGPGAVNSPLHF. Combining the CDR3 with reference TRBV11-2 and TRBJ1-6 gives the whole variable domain EAGVAQSPRYKIIEKRQSVAFWCNPISGHATLYWYQQILGQGPKLLIQFQNNGVVDDSQLPKDRFSAERLKGVDSTLKIQPAKLEDSAVYLCASSLGPGAVNSPLHFGNGTRLTVT.

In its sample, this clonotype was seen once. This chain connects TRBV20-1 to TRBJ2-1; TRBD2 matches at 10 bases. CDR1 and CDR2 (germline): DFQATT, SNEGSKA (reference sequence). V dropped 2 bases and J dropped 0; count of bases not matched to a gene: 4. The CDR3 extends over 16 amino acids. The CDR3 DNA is TGCAGTGCTAGACCCTGGACTAGCGGCTCCTACAATGAGCAGTTCTTC. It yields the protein CSARPWTSGSYNEQFF.

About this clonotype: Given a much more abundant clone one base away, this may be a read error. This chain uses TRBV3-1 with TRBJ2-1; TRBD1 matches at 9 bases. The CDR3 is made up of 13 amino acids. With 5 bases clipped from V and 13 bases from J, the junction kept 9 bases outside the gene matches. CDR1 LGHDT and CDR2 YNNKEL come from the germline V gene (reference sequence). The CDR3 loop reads CASSTGGRETQFF. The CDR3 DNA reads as TGTGCCAGCAGCACAGGGGGCAGGGAGACCCAGTTCTTC.

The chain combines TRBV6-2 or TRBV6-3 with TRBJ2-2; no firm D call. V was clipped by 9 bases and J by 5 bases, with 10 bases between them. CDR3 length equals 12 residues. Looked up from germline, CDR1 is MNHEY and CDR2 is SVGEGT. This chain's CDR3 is CASTLGTGELFF. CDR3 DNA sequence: TGTGCCAGTACATTGGGTACCGGGGAGCTGTTTTTT.

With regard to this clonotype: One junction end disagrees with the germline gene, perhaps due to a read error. DNA for the CDR3: TGTGCCAGCAGGGAAGCGCTTCGAATGGAGACCCAGTACTTC. It yields the protein CASREALRMETQYF. V usage is TRBV2 and J usage is TRBJ2-5; D is undetermined. CDR3 length equals 14 residues. Germline assignment: CDR1 SNHLY and CDR2 FYNNEI.

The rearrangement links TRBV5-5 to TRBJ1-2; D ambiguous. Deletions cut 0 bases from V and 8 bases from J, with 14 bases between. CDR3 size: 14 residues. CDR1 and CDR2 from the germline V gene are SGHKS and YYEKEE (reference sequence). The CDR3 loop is CASSLGTASFGYTF. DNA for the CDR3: TGTGCCAGCAGCTTGGGGACGGCCTCCTTCGGCTACACCTTC. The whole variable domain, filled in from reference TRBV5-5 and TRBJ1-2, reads DAGVTQSPTHLIKTRGQQVTLRCSPISGHKSVSWYQQVLGQGPQFIFQYYEKEERGRGNFPDRFSARQFPNYSSELNVNALLLGDSALYLCASSLGTASFGYTFGSGTRLTVV.

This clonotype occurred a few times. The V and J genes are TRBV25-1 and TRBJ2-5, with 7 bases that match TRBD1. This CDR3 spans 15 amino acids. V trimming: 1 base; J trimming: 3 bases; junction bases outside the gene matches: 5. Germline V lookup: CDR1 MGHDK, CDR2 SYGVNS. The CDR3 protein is CASSESRGQKETQYF. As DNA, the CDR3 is TGTGCCAGCAGTGAATCAAGGGGGCAAAAAGAGACCCAGTACTTC.